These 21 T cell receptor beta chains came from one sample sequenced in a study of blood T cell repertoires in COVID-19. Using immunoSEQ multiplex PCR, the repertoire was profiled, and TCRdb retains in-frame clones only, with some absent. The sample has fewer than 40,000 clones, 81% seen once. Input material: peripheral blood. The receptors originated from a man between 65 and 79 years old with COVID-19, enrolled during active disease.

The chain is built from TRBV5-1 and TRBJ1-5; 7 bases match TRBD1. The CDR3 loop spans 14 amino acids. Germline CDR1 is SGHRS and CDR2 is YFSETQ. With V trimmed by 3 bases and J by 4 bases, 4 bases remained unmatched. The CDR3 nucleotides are TGCGCCAGCAGCTCAGGGGGAGTGAATCAGCCCCAGCATTTT. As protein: CASSSGGVNQPQHF.

The CDR3 loop reads CASSLDFGRAEEQYF. Here the CDR3 DNA reads TGTGCCAGCAGCTTGGATTTCGGGAGGGCGGAAGAGCAGTACTTC. The J gene is TRBJ2-7, the V gene TRBV5-6; 8 bases fit TRBD2. There are 15 residues in the CDR3. V lost 0 bases and J lost 7; bases outside the gene matches: 9. CDR1 is SGHDT and CDR2 is YYEEEE in the germline V gene.

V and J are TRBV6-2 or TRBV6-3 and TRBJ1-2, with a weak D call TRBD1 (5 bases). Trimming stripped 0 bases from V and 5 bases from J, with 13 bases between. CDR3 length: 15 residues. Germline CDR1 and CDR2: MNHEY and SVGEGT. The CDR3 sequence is CASSYSTGGAYGYTF. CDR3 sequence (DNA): TGTGCCAGCAGTTACTCGACGGGAGGGGCTTATGGCTACACCTTC.

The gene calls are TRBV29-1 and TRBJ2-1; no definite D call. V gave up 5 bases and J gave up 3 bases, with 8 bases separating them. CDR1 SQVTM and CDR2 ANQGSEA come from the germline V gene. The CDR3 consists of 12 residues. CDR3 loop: CSVRQDYNEQFF. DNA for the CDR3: TGCAGCGTTCGTCAGGACTACAATGAGCAGTTCTTC.

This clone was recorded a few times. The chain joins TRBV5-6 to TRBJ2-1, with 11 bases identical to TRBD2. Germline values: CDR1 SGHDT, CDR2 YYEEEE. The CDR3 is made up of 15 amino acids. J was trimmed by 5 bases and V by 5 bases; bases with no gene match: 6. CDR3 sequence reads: CASRLLLAGDNEQFF. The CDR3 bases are TGTGCCAGCAGACTACTACTAGCGGGAGACAATGAGCAGTTCTTC.

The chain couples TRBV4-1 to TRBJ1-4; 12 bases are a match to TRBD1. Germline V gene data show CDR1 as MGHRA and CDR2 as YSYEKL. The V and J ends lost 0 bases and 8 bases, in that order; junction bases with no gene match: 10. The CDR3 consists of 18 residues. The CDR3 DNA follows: TGCGCCAGCAGCCAAGATCAATGGGACAGGGGGCCGAGGGAAAAACTGTTTTTT. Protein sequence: CASSQDQWDRGPREKLFF.

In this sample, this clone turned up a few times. In nucleotides, the CDR3 is TGTGCCAGCAGCGTAGCTAAGAGCACCGGGGAGCTGTTTTTT. Its translation is CASSVAKSTGELFF. This sequence joins TRBV9 and TRBJ2-2, with D uncertain. Germline V gene lookup returns CDR1 SGDLS and CDR2 YYNGEE. V shed 0 bases and J shed 4 bases, with 7 bases lying between them. This CDR3 is built from 14 residues.

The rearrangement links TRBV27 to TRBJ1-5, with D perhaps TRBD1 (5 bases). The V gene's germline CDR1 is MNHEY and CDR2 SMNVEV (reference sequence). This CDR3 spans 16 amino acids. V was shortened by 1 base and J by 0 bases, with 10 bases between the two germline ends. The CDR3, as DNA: TGTGCCAGCAGTTTATACCTCGACAGTAGCAATCAGCCCCAGCATTTT. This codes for CASSLYLDSSNQPQHF.

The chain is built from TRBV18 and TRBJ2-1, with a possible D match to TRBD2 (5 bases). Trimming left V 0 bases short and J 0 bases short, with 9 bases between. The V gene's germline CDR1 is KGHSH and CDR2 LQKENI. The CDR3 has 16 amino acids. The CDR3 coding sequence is TGTGCCAGCTCACCACCGAGCGGCATCTCCTACAATGAGCAGTTCTTC. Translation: CASSPPSGISYNEQFF. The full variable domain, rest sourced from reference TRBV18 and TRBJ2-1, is NAGVMQNPRHLVRRRGQEARLRCSPMKGHSHVYWYRQLPEEGLKFMVYLQKENIIDESGMPKERFSAEFPKEGPSILRIQQVVRGDSAAYFCASSPPSGISYNEQFFGPGTRLTVL.

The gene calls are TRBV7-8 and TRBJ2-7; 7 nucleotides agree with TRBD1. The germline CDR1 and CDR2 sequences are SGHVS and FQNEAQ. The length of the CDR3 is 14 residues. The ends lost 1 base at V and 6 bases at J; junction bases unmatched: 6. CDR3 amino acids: CASSLGWDRIEQYF. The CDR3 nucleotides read TGTGCCAGCAGCTTAGGTTGGGACAGAATCGAGCAGTACTTC.

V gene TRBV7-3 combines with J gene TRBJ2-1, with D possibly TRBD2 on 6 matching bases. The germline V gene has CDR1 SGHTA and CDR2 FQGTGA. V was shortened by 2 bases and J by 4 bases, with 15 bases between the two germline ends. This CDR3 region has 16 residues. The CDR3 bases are TGTGCCAGCAGCTTAGATTCGGCTAGCGAGTACAATGAGCAGTTCTTC. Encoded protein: CASSLDSASEYNEQFF.

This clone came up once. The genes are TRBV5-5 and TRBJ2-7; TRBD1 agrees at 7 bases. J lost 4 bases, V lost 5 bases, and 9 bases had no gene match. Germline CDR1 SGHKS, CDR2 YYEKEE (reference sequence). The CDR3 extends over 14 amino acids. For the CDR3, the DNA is TGTGCCAGCAGTTCACGAGGGGGCTTTTACGAGCAGTACTTC. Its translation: CASSSRGGFYEQYF.

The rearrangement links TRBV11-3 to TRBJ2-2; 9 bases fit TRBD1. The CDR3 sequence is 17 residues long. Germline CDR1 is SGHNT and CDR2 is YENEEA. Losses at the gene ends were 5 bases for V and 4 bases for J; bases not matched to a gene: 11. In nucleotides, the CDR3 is TGTGCCAGCAGCATACAGGGGGCGCACGAAGCCACCGGGGAGCTGTTTTTT. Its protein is CASSIQGAHEATGELFF.

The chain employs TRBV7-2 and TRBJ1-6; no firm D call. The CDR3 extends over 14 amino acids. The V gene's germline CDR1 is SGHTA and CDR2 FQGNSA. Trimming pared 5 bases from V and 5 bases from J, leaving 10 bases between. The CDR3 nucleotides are TGTGCCAGCAGCGCCCAGTTAAATAATTCACCCCTCCACTTT. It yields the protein CASSAQLNNSPLHF.

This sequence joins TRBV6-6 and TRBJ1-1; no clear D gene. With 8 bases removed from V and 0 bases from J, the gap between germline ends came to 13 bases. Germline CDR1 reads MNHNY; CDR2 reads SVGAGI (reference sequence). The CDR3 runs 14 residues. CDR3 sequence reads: CASCTTDLNTEAFF. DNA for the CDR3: TGTGCCAGCTGTACCACAGACCTGAACACTGAAGCTTTCTTT.

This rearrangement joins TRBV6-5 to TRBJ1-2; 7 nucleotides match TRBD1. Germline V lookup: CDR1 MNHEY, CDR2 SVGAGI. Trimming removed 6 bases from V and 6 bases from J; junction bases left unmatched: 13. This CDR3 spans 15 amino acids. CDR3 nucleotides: TGTGCCAGCAGCGAGGAGAGACAGGGAGTGGATGGCTACACCTTC. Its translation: CASSEERQGVDGYTF.

This CDR3 is CASSLAVGRAYEQYF. DNA for the CDR3: TGTGCCAGCAGCTTAGCGGTCGGGAGGGCCTACGAGCAGTACTTC. This rearrangement joins TRBV7-8 to TRBJ2-7; 8 bases align to TRBD2. Germline V lookup: CDR1 SGHVS, CDR2 FQNEAQ. There are 15 residues in the CDR3. The ends lost 0 bases at V and 2 bases at J; junction bases unmatched: 3. Full variable domain (remainder filled in from reference TRBV7-8 and TRBJ2-7): GAGVSQSPRYKVAKRGQDVALRCDPISGHVSLFWYQQALGQGPEFLTYFQNEAQLDKSGLPSDRFFAERPEGSVSTLKIQRTQQEDSAVYLCASSLAVGRAYEQYFGPGTRLTVT.

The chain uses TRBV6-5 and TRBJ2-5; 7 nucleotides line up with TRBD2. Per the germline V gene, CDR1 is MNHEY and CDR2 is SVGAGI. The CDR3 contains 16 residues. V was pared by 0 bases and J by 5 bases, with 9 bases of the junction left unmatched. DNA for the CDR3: TGTGCCAGCAGTTACTCTTTCTCAGCGGGACCCGAGACCCAGTACTTC. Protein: CASSYSFSAGPETQYF.

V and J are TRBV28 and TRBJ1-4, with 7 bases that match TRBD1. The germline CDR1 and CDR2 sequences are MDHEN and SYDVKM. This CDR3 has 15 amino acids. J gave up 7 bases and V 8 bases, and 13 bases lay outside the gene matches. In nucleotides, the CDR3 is TGTGCCAGCGCCGGCAGGGGGTCATTGGGTGAAAAACTGTTTTTT. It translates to CASAGRGSLGEKLFF.

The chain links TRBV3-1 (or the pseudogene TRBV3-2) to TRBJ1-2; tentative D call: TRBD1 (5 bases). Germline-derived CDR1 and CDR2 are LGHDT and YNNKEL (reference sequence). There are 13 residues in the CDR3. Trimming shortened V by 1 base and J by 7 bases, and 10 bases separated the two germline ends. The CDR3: CASSQAGYGGYTF. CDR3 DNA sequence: TGTGCCAGCAGCCAAGCAGGGTATGGTGGCTACACCTTC.

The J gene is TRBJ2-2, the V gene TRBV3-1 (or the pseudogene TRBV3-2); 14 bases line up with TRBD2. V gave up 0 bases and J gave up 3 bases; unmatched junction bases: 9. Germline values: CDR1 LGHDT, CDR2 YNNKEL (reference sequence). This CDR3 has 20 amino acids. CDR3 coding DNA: TGTGCCAGCAGCCAAGACCCACGGACTAGCGGGAGGAAAGACACCGGGGAGCTGTTTTTT. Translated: CASSQDPRTSGRKDTGELFF.